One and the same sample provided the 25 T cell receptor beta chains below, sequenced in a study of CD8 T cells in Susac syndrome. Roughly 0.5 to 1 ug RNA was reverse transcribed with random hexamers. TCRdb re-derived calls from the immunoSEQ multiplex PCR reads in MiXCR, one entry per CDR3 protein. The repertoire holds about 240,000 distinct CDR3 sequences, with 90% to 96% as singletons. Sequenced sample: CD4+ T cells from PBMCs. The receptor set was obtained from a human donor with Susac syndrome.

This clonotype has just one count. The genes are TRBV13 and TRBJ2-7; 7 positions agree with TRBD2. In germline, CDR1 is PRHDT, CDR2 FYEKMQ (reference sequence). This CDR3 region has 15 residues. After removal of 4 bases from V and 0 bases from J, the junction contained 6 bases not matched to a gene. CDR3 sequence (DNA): TGTGCCAGCAGCTGGGAGGGAGGGGCCTCCTACGAGCAGTACTTC. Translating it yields CASSWEGGASYEQYF.

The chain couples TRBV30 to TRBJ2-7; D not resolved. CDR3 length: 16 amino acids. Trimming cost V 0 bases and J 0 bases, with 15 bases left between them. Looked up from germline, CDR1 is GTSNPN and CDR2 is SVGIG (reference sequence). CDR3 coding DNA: TGTGCCTGGAGTGTTCGGCCGGTCCCTAGCTCCTACGAGCAGTACTTC. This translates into CAWSVRPVPSSYEQYF.

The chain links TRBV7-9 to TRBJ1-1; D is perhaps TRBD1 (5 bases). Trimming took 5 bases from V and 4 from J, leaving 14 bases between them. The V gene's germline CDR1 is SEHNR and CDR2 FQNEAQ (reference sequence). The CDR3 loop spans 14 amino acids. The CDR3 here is CASSLRAAGTEAFF. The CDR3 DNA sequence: TGTGCCAGCAGCCTCAGGGCGGCGGGCACTGAAGCTTTCTTT.

The CDR3 region is CASSQDRREWSTDTQYF. The CDR3 DNA sequence: TGCGCCAGCAGCCAAGATAGACGGGAGTGGAGCACAGATACGCAGTATTTT. The chain is built from TRBV4-1 and TRBJ2-3; TRBD2 is a possible D gene (6 bases). Germline V gene sequence: CDR1 MGHRA, CDR2 YSYEKL. This CDR3 spans 17 amino acids. V gave up 0 bases and J gave up 0 bases, with 13 bases separating them.

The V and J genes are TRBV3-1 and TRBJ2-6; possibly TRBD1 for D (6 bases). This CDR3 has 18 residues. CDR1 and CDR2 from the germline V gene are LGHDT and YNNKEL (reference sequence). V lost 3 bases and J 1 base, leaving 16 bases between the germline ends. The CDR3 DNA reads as TGTGCCAGCAGCCAGGGGGCGGGCTTCATGTCTGGGGCCAACGTCCTGACTTTC. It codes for CASSQGAGFMSGANVLTF. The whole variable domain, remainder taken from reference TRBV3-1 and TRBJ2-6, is DTAVSQTPKYLVTQMGNDKSIKCEQNLGHDTMYWYKQDSKKFLKIMFSYNNKELIINETVPNRFSPKSPDKAHLNLHINSLELGDSAVYFCASSQGAGFMSGANVLTFGAGSRLTVL.

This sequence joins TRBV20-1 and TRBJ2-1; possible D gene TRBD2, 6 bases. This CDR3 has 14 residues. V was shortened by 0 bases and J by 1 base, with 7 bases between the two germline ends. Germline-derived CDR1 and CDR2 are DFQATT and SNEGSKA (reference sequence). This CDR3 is CSARDGRSYNEQFF. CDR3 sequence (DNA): TGCAGTGCTAGAGACGGGAGATCCTACAATGAGCAGTTCTTC.

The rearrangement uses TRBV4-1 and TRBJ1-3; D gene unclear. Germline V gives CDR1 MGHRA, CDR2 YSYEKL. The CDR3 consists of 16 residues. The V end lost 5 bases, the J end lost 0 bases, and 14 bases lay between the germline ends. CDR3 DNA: TGCGCCAGCAGCTACAATGTGGGGAACTCTGGAAACACCATATATTTT. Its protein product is CASSYNVGNSGNTIYF.

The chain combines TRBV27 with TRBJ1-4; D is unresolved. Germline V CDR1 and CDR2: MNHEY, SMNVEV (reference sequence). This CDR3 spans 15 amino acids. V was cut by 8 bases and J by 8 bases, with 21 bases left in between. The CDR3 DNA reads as TGTGCCAGCGGAAAGATATCGGCCGGGCGGGAAAAACTGTTTTTT. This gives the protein CASGKISAGREKLFF.

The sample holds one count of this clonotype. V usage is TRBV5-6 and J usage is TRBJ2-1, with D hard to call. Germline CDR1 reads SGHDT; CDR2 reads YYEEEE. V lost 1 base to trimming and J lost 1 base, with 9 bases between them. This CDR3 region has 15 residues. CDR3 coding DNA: TGTGCCAGCAGCTTGTATAGGGAATCCTACAATGAGCAGTTCTTC. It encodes CASSLYRESYNEQFF.

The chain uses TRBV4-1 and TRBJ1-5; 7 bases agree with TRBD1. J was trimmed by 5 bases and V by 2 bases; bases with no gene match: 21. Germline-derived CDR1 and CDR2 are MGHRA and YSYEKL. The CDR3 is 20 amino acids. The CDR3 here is CASSQPYGGGGHARDQPQHF. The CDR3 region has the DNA TGCGCCAGCAGCCAACCGTATGGGGGAGGGGGCCATGCGCGGGATCAGCCCCAGCATTTT.

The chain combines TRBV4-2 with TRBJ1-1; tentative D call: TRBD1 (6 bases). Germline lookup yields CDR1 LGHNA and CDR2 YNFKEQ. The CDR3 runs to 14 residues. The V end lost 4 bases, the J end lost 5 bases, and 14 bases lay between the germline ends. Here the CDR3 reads CASSLPRGATEAFF. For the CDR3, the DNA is TGTGCCAGCAGCCTTCCGAGGGGGGCGACTGAAGCTTTCTTT.

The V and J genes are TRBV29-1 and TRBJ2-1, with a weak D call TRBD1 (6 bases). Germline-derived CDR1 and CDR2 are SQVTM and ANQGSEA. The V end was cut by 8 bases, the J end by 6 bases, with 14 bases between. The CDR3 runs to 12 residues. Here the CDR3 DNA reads TGCAGCCCTACTAGGGGGAGCAATGAGCAGTTCTTC. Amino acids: CSPTRGSNEQFF.

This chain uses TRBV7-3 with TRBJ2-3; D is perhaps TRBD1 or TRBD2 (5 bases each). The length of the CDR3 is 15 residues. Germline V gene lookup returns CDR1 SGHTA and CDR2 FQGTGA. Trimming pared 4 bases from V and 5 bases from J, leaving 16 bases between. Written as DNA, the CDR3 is TGTGCCAGCAGCTCAATGGGGCCCGCGGGAGATACGCAGTATTTT. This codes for CASSSMGPAGDTQYF.

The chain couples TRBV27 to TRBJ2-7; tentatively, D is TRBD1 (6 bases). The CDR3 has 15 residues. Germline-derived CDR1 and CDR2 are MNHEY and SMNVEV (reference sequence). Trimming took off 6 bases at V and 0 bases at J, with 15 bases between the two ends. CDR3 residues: CASSTWGHSSYEQYF. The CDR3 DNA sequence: TGTGCCAGCAGCACCTGGGGACATAGCTCCTACGAGCAGTACTTC.

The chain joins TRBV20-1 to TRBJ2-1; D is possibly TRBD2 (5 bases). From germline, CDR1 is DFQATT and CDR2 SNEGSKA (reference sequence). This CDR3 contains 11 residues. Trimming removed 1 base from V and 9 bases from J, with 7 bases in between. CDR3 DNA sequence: TGCAGTGCTAGAGGGACTGGTGAGCAGTTCTTC. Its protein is CSARGTGEQFF.

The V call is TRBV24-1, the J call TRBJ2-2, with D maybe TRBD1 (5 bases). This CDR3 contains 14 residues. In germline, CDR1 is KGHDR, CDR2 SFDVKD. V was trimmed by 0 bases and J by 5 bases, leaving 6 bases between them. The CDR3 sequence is CATSDLGQTGELFF. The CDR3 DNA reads TGTGCCACCAGTGATTTGGGACAAACCGGGGAGCTGTTTTTT.

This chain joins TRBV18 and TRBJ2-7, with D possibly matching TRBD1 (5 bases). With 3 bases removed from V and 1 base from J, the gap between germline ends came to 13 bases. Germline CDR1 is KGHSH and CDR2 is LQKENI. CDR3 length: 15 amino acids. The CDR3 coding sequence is TGTGCCAGCTCACCTTGGAGCCAGGGTTCCTACGAGCAGTACTTC. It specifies CASSPWSQGSYEQYF.

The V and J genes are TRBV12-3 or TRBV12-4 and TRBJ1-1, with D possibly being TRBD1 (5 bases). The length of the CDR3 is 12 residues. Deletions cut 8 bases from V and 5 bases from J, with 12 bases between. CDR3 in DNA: TGTGCCAGCTGGACTCGGGGGACTGAAGCTTTCTTT. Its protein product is CASWTRGTEAFF.

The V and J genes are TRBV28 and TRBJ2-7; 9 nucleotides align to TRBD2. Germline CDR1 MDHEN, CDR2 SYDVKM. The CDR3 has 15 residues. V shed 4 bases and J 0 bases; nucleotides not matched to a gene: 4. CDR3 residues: CASSSSSGNSYEQYF. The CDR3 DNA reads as TGTGCCAGCAGTTCCTCTAGCGGGAACTCCTACGAGCAGTACTTC.

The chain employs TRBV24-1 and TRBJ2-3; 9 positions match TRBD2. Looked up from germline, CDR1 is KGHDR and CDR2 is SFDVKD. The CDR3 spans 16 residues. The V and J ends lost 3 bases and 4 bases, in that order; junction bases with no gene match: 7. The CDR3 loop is CATSDPSSGRADTQYF. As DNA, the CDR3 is TGTGCCACCAGTGATCCCAGTAGCGGGAGAGCAGATACGCAGTATTTT.

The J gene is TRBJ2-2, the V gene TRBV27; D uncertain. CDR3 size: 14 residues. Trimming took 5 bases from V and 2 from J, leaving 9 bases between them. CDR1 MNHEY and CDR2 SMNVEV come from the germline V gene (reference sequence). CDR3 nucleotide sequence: TGTGCCAGCAGTGGATCTAGAAACACCGGGGAGCTGTTTTTT. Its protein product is CASSGSRNTGELFF.

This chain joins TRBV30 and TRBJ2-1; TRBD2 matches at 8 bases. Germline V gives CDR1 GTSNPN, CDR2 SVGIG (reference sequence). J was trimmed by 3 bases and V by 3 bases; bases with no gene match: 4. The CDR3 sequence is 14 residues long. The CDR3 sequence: CAWRVSGNYNEQFF. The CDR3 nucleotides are TGTGCCTGGAGGGTTAGCGGGAACTACAATGAGCAGTTCTTC.

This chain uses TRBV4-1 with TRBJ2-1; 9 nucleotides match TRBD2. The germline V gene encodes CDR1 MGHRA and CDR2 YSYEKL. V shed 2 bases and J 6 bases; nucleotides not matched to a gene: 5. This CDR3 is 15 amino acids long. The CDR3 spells CASSQWREGRNEQFF. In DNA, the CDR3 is TGCGCCAGCAGCCAATGGCGGGAGGGCCGCAATGAGCAGTTCTTC.

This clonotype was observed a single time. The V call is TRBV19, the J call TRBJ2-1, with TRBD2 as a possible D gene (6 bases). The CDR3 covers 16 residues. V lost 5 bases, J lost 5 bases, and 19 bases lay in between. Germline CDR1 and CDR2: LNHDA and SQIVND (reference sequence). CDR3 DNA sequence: TGTGCCAGTAGTCCCAGGAGGAGGGCTACGAACAATGAGCAGTTCTTC. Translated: CASSPRRRATNNEQFF.

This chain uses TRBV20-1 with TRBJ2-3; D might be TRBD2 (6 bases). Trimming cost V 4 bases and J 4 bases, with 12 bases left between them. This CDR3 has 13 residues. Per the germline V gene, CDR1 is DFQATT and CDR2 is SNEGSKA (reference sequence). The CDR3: CSANGRVADTQYF. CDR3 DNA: TGCAGTGCTAACGGGAGAGTGGCAGATACGCAGTATTTT.